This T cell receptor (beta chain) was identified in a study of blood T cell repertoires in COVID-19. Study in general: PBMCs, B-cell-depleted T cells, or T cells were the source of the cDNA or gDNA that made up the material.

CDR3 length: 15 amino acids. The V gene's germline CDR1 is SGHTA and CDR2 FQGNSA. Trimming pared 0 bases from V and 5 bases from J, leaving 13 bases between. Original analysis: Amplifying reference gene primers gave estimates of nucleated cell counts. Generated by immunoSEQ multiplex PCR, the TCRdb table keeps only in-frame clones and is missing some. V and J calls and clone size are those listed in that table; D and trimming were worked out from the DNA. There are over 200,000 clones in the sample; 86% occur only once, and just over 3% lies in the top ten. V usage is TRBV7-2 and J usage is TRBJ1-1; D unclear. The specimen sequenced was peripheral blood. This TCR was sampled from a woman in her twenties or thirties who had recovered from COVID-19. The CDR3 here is CASSLATGSGTEAFF. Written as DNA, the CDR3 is TGTGCCAGCAGCTTAGCGACGGGATCGGGGACTGAAGCTTTCTTT.